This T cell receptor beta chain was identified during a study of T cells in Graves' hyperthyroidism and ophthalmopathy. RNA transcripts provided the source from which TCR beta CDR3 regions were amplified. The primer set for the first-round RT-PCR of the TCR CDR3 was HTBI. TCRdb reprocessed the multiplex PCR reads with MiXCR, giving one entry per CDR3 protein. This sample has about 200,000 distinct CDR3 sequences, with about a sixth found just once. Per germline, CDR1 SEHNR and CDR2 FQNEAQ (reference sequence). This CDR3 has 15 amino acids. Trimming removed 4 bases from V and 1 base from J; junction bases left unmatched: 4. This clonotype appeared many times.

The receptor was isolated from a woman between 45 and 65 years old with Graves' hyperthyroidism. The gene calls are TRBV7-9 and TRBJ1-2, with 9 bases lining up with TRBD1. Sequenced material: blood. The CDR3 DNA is TGTGCCAGCAGCTCGGGACAGGGCCTTAACTATGGCTACACCTTC. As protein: CASSSGQGLNYGYTF.